This record looks at one TCR beta chain sequence and its context. The antigen remains unidentified. Measured with immunoSEQ multiplex PCR; TCRdb has only the in-frame clones, and not every one. The repertoire includes around 110,000 clones, about 90% of them detected once, and around 1.8% sits in the top ten. The data belong to a study of T cell responses to AZD1222 COVID-19 vaccine. Study-level background: Second-dose intervals of approximately 4 or approximately 12 weeks were pooled.

This CDR3 is 15 amino acids long. Germline assignment: CDR1 MGHRA and CDR2 YSYEKL. Between the trimmed V and J ends, which lost 4 bases and 10 bases, there was a span of 20 bases. Study-wide results and caveats: The donors showed a predominance of white British ancestry and of females, with possible underestimation of clonal diversity. Epitopes outside B.1.351 and B.1.1.7 mutated regions reportedly drew nearly half of spike TCRs. Baseline testing showed seropositivity in only 6 or 7 AZD1222 recipients.

This chain connects TRBV4-1 to TRBJ2-1; a possible D gene is TRBD1 (5 bases). The sequences come from peripheral blood, collected on day 0 of AZD1222 vaccination. This TCR derives from an adult in good health. CDR3 in DNA: TGCGCCAGCAGCCCTATCACTATGGGGCGAGAGGAGCAGTTCTTC. Protein sequence: CASSPITMGREEQFF.